This is a list of T cell receptor beta chains from one sample in a study of cytomegalovirus exposure and HLA in healthy donors. Assay used: immunoSEQ multiplex PCR; TCRdb lists only in-frame clones, some missing. This repertoire shows 60,000 to 70,000 clones, approximately 80% found once; its top ten account for 7.5% to 9%. Source material: PBMCs. These receptors were collected from a man aged 18 to 30 in good health and CMV-seropositive. Both conserved end residues are part of each CDR3. The order of the fields is J gene, clone size, CDR3 length, V gene, D gene, CDR3 DNA, CDR3 protein. A D gene is named only where the DNA matches it firmly. The size field is filled for only some rows; it gives once, few, many or a size class.

j_call: TRBJ2-7; clone_size: .; cdr3_length: 14; v_call: TRBV5-4; d_call: TRBD1; cdr3_nt: TGTGCCAGCAGCTGGGACAGGTTACCCTACGAGCAGTACTTC; cdr3_aa: CASSWDRLPYEQYF
j_call: TRBJ2-2; clone_size: .; cdr3_length: 15; v_call: TRBV9; d_call: .; cdr3_nt: TGTGCCAGCAGCGTAGCGGGAGCGGACACCGGGGAGCTGTTTTTT; cdr3_aa: CASSVAGADTGELFF
j_call: TRBJ2-7; clone_size: .; cdr3_length: 14; v_call: TRBV5-1; d_call: .; cdr3_nt: TGCGCCAGCAGCCGCGGGACTGCATCCTACGAGCAGTACTTC; cdr3_aa: CASSRGTASYEQYF
j_call: TRBJ2-7; clone_size: .; cdr3_length: 12; v_call: TRBV28; d_call: .; cdr3_nt: TGTGCCAGCAGCCAATCAGGGTACGAGCAGTACTTC; cdr3_aa: CASSQSGYEQYF
j_call: TRBJ2-2; clone_size: .; cdr3_length: 15; v_call: TRBV10-2; d_call: .; cdr3_nt: TGCGCCAGCAGTGAGTGGGCACTGAACACCGGGGAGCTGTTTTTT; cdr3_aa: CASSEWALNTGELFF
j_call: TRBJ1-6; clone_size: .; cdr3_length: 15; v_call: TRBV6-6; d_call: .; cdr3_nt: TGTGCCAGCAGTTACAGGGTGGAGGCTGGTTCACCCCTCCACTTT; cdr3_aa: CASSYRVEAGSPLHF
j_call: TRBJ2-3; clone_size: .; cdr3_length: 12; v_call: TRBV14; d_call: .; cdr3_nt: TGTGCCAGCAGCGCTACGTGGGATACGCAGTATTTT; cdr3_aa: CASSATWDTQYF
j_call: TRBJ1-1; clone_size: .; cdr3_length: 16; v_call: TRBV6-5; d_call: .; cdr3_nt: TGTGCCAGCAGTTACTCGGGGGCGGCTTTGAACACTGAAGCTTTCTTT; cdr3_aa: CASSYSGAALNTEAFF
j_call: TRBJ2-7; clone_size: .; cdr3_length: 12; v_call: TRBV28; d_call: .; cdr3_nt: TGTGCCAGCAGCTCCGGTTTTCCCGAGCAGTACTTC; cdr3_aa: CASSSGFPEQYF
j_call: TRBJ2-5; clone_size: .; cdr3_length: 13; v_call: TRBV5-1; d_call: TRBD1; cdr3_nt: TGCGCCAGCAGCCACGACAGGGAGGAGACCCAGTACTTC; cdr3_aa: CASSHDREETQYF
j_call: TRBJ1-2; clone_size: .; cdr3_length: 15; v_call: TRBV4-1; d_call: .; cdr3_nt: TGCGCCAGCAGCCACGGGGGAGATTTTGGGTTTGGCTACACCTTC; cdr3_aa: CASSHGGDFGFGYTF
j_call: TRBJ1-2; clone_size: once; cdr3_length: 14; v_call: TRBV7-2; d_call: .; cdr3_nt: TGTGCCAGCAGCTTTCCACGGGAAAACTATGGCTACACCTTC; cdr3_aa: CASSFPRENYGYTF
j_call: TRBJ1-1; clone_size: .; cdr3_length: 14; v_call: TRBV7-2; d_call: .; cdr3_nt: TGTGCCAGCAGCTACCTAGCACTGAACACTGAAGCTTTCTTT; cdr3_aa: CASSYLALNTEAFF
j_call: TRBJ2-1; clone_size: .; cdr3_length: 16; v_call: TRBV7-7; d_call: TRBD2; cdr3_nt: TGTGCTAGCAGCTTGGGGACTAGCGGGGGGGCGGATGAGCAGTTCTTC; cdr3_aa: CASSLGTSGGADEQFF